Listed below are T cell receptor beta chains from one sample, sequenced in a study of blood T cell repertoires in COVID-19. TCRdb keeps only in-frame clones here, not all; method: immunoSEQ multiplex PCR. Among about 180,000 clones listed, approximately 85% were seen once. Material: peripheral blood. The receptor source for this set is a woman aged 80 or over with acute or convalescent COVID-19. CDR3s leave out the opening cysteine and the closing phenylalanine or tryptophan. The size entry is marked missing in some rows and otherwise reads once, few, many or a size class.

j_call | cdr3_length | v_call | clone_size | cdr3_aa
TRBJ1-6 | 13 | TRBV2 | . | ASSPGTPTNSPLH
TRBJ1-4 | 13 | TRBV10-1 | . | ASTKQGGTNEKLF
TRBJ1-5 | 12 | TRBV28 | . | ASSFPRSNQPQH
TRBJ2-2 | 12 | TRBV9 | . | ASSGGQNTGELF
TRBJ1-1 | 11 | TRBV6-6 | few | ASSYSTGTEAF
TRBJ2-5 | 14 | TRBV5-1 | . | ASSRVRGGVGETQY
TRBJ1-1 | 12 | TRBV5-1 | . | ASSPAAVNTEAF
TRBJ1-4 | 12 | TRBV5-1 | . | ASSGGATNEKLF
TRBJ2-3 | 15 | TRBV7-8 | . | ASSLGQTGGYTDTQY
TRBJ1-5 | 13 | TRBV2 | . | ASRTRTGGNQPQH
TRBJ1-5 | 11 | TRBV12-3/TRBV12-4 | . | ASSSRFNQPQH
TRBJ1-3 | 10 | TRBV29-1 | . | SVRGPGNTIY